This T cell receptor beta chain is drawn from a study of shared clonotypes between healthy human individuals. Germline CDR1 is ENHRY and CDR2 is SYGVKD. V lost 6 bases to trimming and J lost 0 bases, with 15 bases between them. This CDR3 has 16 residues. Data came from immunoSEQ multiplex PCR; TCRdb stores just in-frame clones and leaves some out. The sample shows 2 million to 2.5 million clones, approximately 96% of them seen only once. What was sequenced was naive CD4+ T cells sorted from blood. Specified subset: CD45RA+ positively selected. This TCR was recovered from a man aged 18 to 30 in good health. The rearrangement uses TRBV10-3 and TRBJ2-1; possible D gene TRBD2, 6 bases. CDR3 protein: CAISSSFGSSYNEQFF. Here the CDR3 DNA reads TGTGCCATCAGCTCCTCTTTCGGGAGCTCCTACAATGAGCAGTTCTTC.